Described below is a single T cell receptor beta chain sequence and its context. Sequencing used immunoSEQ multiplex PCR; TCRdb keeps in-frame clones, though not all of them. The profile covers 45,000 to 50,000 clones, with roughly 57% appearing a single time and around a third taken by the ten largest. This sample was taken from a study of cytotoxic CD8 clonotypes in ibrutinib-treated CLL. V was trimmed by 1 base and J by 0 bases, leaving 19 bases between them. There are 20 residues in the CDR3. CDR1 and CDR2 (germline): LNHDA, SQIVND (reference sequence). This chain connects TRBV19 to TRBJ2-6; a weak D match, TRBD1 (5 bases). Sequenced material: PBMCs, taken after 12 months of ibrutinib treatment. The sequence was obtained from a human donor with chronic lymphocytic leukemia. The CDR3 region has the DNA TGTGCCAGTAGTATAGCGCACAGGTCCTATGCAGCCTCTGGGGCCAACGTCCTGACTTTC. Translated: CASSIAHRSYAASGANVLTF.